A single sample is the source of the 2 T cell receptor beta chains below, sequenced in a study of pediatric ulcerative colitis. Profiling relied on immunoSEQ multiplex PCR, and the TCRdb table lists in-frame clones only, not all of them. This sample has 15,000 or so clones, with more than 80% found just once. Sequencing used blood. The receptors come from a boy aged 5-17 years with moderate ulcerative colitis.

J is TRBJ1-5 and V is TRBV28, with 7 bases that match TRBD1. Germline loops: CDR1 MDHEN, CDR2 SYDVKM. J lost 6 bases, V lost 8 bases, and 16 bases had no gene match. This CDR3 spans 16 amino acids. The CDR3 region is CASGGRDRVGFQPQHF. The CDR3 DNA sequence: TGTGCCAGCGGGGGGCGCGACAGGGTTGGGTTTCAGCCCCAGCATTTT.

CDR3 sequence reads: CASSWRALPKNIQYF. CDR3 in DNA: TGTGCCAGCAGTTGGAGGGCCCTACCCAAAAACATTCAGTACTTC. The chain has TRBV6-5 and TRBJ2-4, with D perhaps TRBD2 (6 bases). V was shortened by 4 bases and J by 2 bases, with 12 bases between the two germline ends. The CDR3 runs 15 residues. Germline V gene lookup returns CDR1 MNHEY and CDR2 SVGAGI.